This TCR beta chain was identified during a study of cytomegalovirus exposure and HLA in healthy donors. Findings of the study overall: It was reported that the classifier diagnosed cytomegalovirus status with high specificity and sensitivity in both the original and validation cohorts. Solely CMV serostatus was available to characterize immune exposure.

A note on this clone: Its antigen is unknown.

The PCR was carried out with 60 Vbeta primers and 13 Jbeta primers. Method: immunoSEQ multiplex PCR; TCRdb's copy keeps in-frame clones and lacks some. The sample has fewer than 250,000 clones; 75% to 85% are singletons. V lost 5 bases, J lost 7 bases, and 1 base stayed unmatched. CDR1 is SGHAT, CDR2 FQNNGV, per germline. The CDR3 consists of 11 residues. The specimen was PBMCs. The gene calls are TRBV11-2 and TRBJ1-2; 7 nucleotides line up with TRBD1. The receptor's source is a male donor in good health and CMV-seropositive. The CDR3, as DNA: TGTGCCAGCAGCGACAGGGTTGGCTACACCTTC. As protein: CASSDRVGYTF.